This T cell receptor beta chain is from a study of OX40 agonist ivuxolimab in advanced cancers. Study as a whole: Treatment of patients was with ivuxolimab, an agonistic anti-OX40 (CD134) antibody. The dose of intravenous ivuxolimab that patients received every 2 weeks ranged from 0.01 to 10 mg/kg. Broader study findings: Circulating CD4+ and CD8+ T cells showed clonal expansion by week 6 at 0.1 to 3.0 mg/kg. Among T cells, CD8+ cells averaged more expanded clones than CD4+ cells.

Per germline, CDR1 SEHNR and CDR2 FQNEAQ (reference sequence). The CDR3 totals 17 residues. Trimming removed 0 bases from V and 3 bases from J; junction bases left unmatched: 7. Points on this clone: The antigen remains undetermined.

Measured with immunoSEQ multiplex PCR; TCRdb has only the in-frame clones, and not every one. This table holds around 66,000 clones, 80% to 90% found once. This receptor was obtained from an adult with an advanced solid tumor such as melanoma, head and neck, liver or kidney cancer. J is TRBJ2-1 and V is TRBV7-9, with 8 bases fitting TRBD2. Sequencing was performed on CD4+ or CD8+ T cells sorted from blood, taken in a trial of the OX40 agonist ivuxolimab. The CDR3 region is CASSLAQGSGDYNEQFF. DNA of the CDR3: TGTGCCAGCAGCTTAGCGCAGGGTAGCGGGGACTACAATGAGCAGTTCTTC.